This T cell receptor beta chain was sequenced during a study of vaccination effects on CD4 cells after COVID-19. Points from the study as a whole: Marked clonal contraction of both clone types appeared late after vaccination.

The ends lost 2 bases at V and 3 bases at J; junction bases unmatched: 6. The CDR3 has 16 amino acids. The germline V gene encodes CDR1 MGHRA and CDR2 YSYEKL. Viral peptide pools were used in the ViraFEST assay to expand antigen-specific CD4+ T cells, and sequencing came afterward. Culture proceeded for about 11 days, and CD4+ T cells were then isolated. Two-dose BNT162b2 or mRNA-1273 vaccination was given to participants. Half-medium replacement with IL-2 medium occurred on days 3 and 7. Concerning this clone itself: The antigen is not known.

Assay used: immunoSEQ multiplex PCR; TCRdb lists only in-frame clones, some missing. The top ten clones hold approximately 2% of a sample with tens of thousands of clones, around 80% of them seen once. This specimen was CD4+ T cells from PBMCs cultured with HCoV-NL63 spike peptides, taken after COVID-19 vaccination. This TCR derives from a human donor who received a COVID-19 vaccine. Some clones in this sample may be carry-over from other donors' samples. The chain combines TRBV4-1 with TRBJ2-5, with 10 bases matching TRBD2. Here the CDR3 reads CASSQSRSGGKETQYF. For the CDR3, the DNA is TGCGCCAGCAGCCAATCTCGTAGCGGGGGGAAAGAGACCCAGTACTTC.